Listed here are 30 T cell receptor beta chains from one sample, sequenced in a study of a mutant IDH1 vaccine in newly diagnosed glioma (dated by TCRdb to the early 2020s). The time point label corresponds to: week 5, during vaccination. Each vaccine dose was 300 ug of a 20-mer mutant IDH1 peptide in Montanide, given subcutaneously with topical imiquimod. Libraries were made using the immunoSEQ multiplex PCR assay. The table was pulled from immuneACCESS by TCRdb, which kept in-frame rearrangements only. Such tables lose some clones; where checked, under half of the loss comes from unresolved V genes, and the rest has no known cause. This sample lists tens of thousands of clones; 90% to 95% were detected once. Roughly 0.6% of the sample rests with the top ten. Antigen specificity for these receptors is unknown. Sequencing was performed on PBMCs, taken from a glioma patient whose treatment included an IDH1 peptide vaccine. Every receptor here comes from a woman in her 50s with glioma.

The rearrangement joins TRBV6-1 to TRBJ2-7, with 9 bases identical to TRBD1. Germline V gene lookup returns CDR1 MNHNS and CDR2 SASEGT. V lost 2 bases and J lost 3; bases outside the gene matches: 8. The CDR3 loop spans 16 amino acids. CDR3 sequence reads: CASSERQGVNRYEQYF. CDR3 bases: TGTGCCAGCAGTGAAAGACAGGGGGTAAACCGCTACGAGCAGTACTTC.

The rearrangement joins TRBV7-9 to TRBJ1-2; perhaps TRBD1 as D (6 bases). Germline V lookup: CDR1 SEHNR, CDR2 FQNEAQ (reference sequence). The V end lost 2 bases, the J end lost 3 bases, and 16 bases lay between the germline ends. This CDR3 is 16 amino acids long. CDR3 sequence: CASSLTQGGQHYGYTF. DNA of the CDR3: TGTGCCAGCAGCTTAACCCAAGGGGGGCAGCACTATGGCTACACCTTC.

CDR3 residues: CASSVSGSSYNEQFF. In DNA form, the CDR3 reads TGTGCCAGCAGCGTAAGCGGGAGCTCCTACAATGAGCAGTTCTTC. The chain combines TRBV9 with TRBJ2-1, with TRBD2 matching over 8 bases. V lost 1 base to trimming and J lost 0 bases; unmatched junction nucleotides: 0. This CDR3 has 15 residues. The germline V gene encodes CDR1 SGDLS and CDR2 YYNGEE. Combining the CDR3 with reference TRBV9 and TRBJ2-1 gives the whole variable domain DSGVTQTPKHLITATGQRVTLRCSPRSGDLSVYWYQQSLDQGLQFLIQYYNGEERAKGNILERFSAQQFPDLHSELNLSSLELGDSALYFCASSVSGSSYNEQFFGPGTRLTVL.

The chain links TRBV28 to TRBJ2-3; D remains ambiguous. This CDR3 contains 15 residues. V was clipped by 4 bases and J by 1 base, with 12 bases between them. The germline V gene encodes CDR1 MDHEN and CDR2 SYDVKM. The CDR3 sequence is CASSSVEAGTDTQYF. CDR3 nucleotides: TGTGCCAGCAGTTCGGTCGAGGCTGGCACAGATACGCAGTATTTT. Supplemented by reference TRBV28 and TRBJ2-3, the full variable domain reads DVKVTQSSRYLVKRTGEKVFLECVQDMDHENMFWYRQDPGLGLRLIYFSYDVKMKEKGDIPEGYSVSREKKERFSLILESASTNQTSMYLCASSSVEAGTDTQYFGPGTRLTVL.

The chain combines TRBV28 with TRBJ2-7, with D perhaps TRBD2 (7 bases). The CDR3 runs to 16 residues. Germline CDR1 MDHEN, CDR2 SYDVKM. V lost 4 bases and J lost 0, with 16 bases in between. The CDR3 bases are TGTGCCAGCAGTTGGCGGGGGCAGGTGAGCTCCTACGAGCAGTACTTC. Translated, it gives CASSWRGQVSSYEQYF. The full variable domain, completed using reference TRBV28 and TRBJ2-7, is DVKVTQSSRYLVKRTGEKVFLECVQDMDHENMFWYRQDPGLGLRLIYFSYDVKMKEKGDIPEGYSVSREKKERFSLILESASTNQTSMYLCASSWRGQVSSYEQYFGPGTRLTVT.

On this clone itself: One end of the junction fails to match germline, which may point to a read error. J is TRBJ1-5 and V is TRBV6-1; 8 bases are a match to TRBD1. From germline, CDR1 is MNHNS and CDR2 SASEGT. The CDR3 totals 17 residues. DNA for the CDR3: TGTGCCATCAGTGAGTACTTAGGGACAGGTAGCAATCAGCCCCAGCATTTT. Translated, it gives CAISEYLGTGSNQPQHF.

The chain is built from TRBV6-6 and TRBJ1-1; tentative D call: TRBD1 (5 bases). Germline lookup yields CDR1 MNHNY and CDR2 SVGAGI (reference sequence). CDR3 length: 14 amino acids. The germline V and J ends were trimmed by 6 bases and 0 bases, with 11 bases remaining between them. For the CDR3, the DNA is TGTGCCAGCAGACCAGGGCTGATGAACACTGAAGCTTTCTTT. Its translation is CASRPGLMNTEAFF.

This sequence joins TRBV6-5 and TRBJ1-2; 9 bases fit TRBD1. The CDR3 totals 13 residues. Losses at the gene ends were 8 bases for V and 8 bases for J; bases not matched to a gene: 9. Germline CDR1 MNHEY, CDR2 SVGAGI. The CDR3 DNA reads as TGTGCCAGCGGTCCGGGACAGGGTTGGGGCTACACCTTC. Translation gives CASGPGQGWGYTF.

This sequence joins TRBV4-2 and TRBJ2-7; 11 bases fit TRBD2. The germline gives CDR1 LGHNA, CDR2 YNFKEQ. V lost 1 base, J lost 3 bases, and 2 bases stayed unmatched. This CDR3 is built from 15 residues. The CDR3 here is CASSQGLAGIYEQYF. As DNA, the CDR3 is TGTGCCAGCAGCCAAGGACTAGCGGGGATCTACGAGCAGTACTTC.

In its sample, this clone was seen once. The J gene is TRBJ2-7, the V gene TRBV27; 7 bases match TRBD2. From germline, CDR1 is MNHEY and CDR2 SMNVEV (reference sequence). The CDR3 contains 13 residues. V shed 6 bases, J shed 4 bases, and the junction held 6 bases outside the gene matches. In nucleotides, the CDR3 is TGTGCCAGCAGCTCTCCCGGGAGGTACGAGCAGTACTTC. Translating it yields CASSSPGRYEQYF.

This clone was found once. V and J are TRBV19 and TRBJ2-7; tentatively, D is TRBD1 (6 bases). V dropped 6 bases and J dropped 2 bases, with 14 bases sitting between them. The CDR3 length is 14 residues. Germline V gene sequence: CDR1 LNHDA, CDR2 SQIVND (reference sequence). The CDR3 reads CASRDRHGPYEQYF. CDR3 DNA sequence: TGTGCCAGTAGGGACAGACACGGGCCCTACGAGCAGTACTTC.

The J gene is TRBJ2-5, the V gene TRBV11-3, with D possibly matching TRBD2 (5 bases). The CDR3 is 13 amino acids. The V end lost 2 bases, the J end lost 2 bases, and 6 bases lay between the germline ends. CDR1 and CDR2 from the germline V gene are SGHNT and YENEEA. The CDR3 region is CASSLSGQETQYF. Written as DNA, the CDR3 is TGTGCCAGCAGCTTATCGGGGCAAGAGACCCAGTACTTC.

This chain joins TRBV6-1 and TRBJ1-1; D is unresolved. CDR1 and CDR2 from the germline V gene are MNHNS and SASEGT. The germline V and J ends were trimmed by 5 bases and 0 bases, with 13 bases remaining between them. CDR3 size: 15 residues. Here the CDR3 DNA reads TGTGCCAGCAGTTTCAACCGGGATTTGAACACTGAAGCTTTCTTT. It is translated as CASSFNRDLNTEAFF.

This chain links TRBV19 with TRBJ1-1, with 7 bases aligning to TRBD1. CDR3 length equals 15 residues. The trim removed 5 bases at V and 6 bases at J, leaving 12 bases unmatched. Germline V gives CDR1 LNHDA, CDR2 SQIVND (reference sequence). The CDR3 here is CASSHRQGWMPEAFF. In DNA form, the CDR3 reads TGTGCCAGTAGTCACCGACAGGGATGGATGCCTGAAGCTTTCTTT.

The J gene is TRBJ2-2, the V gene TRBV29-1, with D hard to call. This CDR3 has 15 residues. Trimming stripped 1 base from V and 4 bases from J, with 13 bases between. Germline CDR1 and CDR2: SQVTM and ANQGSEA. In DNA, the CDR3 is TGCAGCGTTGAAGGGCGCGGTTCGGGCACCGGGGAGCTGTTTTTT. Protein sequence: CSVEGRGSGTGELFF.

The chain couples TRBV28 to TRBJ2-5; D possibly uses TRBD1 or TRBD2 (5 bases each). The CDR3 sequence is 12 residues long. Per germline, CDR1 MDHEN and CDR2 SYDVKM. Trimming stripped 10 bases from V and 2 bases from J, with 11 bases between. CDR3: CATGPGQETQYF. Written as DNA, the CDR3 is TGTGCCACGGGGCCGGGGCAAGAGACCCAGTACTTC.

The chain is built from TRBV6-1 and TRBJ1-2; 7 positions agree with TRBD1. CDR3 length: 17 amino acids. Germline CDR1 is MNHNS and CDR2 is SASEGT. Trimming cost V 2 bases and J 6 bases; bases outside gene matches: 15. CDR3 protein: CASSERDSKHLIDGYTF. CDR3 nucleotide sequence: TGTGCCAGCAGTGAACGGGACAGTAAGCATCTAATAGATGGCTACACCTTC.

The rearrangement uses TRBV5-4 and TRBJ2-7, with D possibly matching TRBD2 (5 bases). Germline V gene sequence: CDR1 SGHNT, CDR2 YYREEE (reference sequence). V gave up 1 base and J gave up 5 bases, with 10 bases separating them. This CDR3 has 13 residues. CDR3 sequence reads: CASSLSGVDEQYF. The CDR3 DNA sequence: TGTGCCAGCAGCTTGTCCGGGGTCGACGAGCAGTACTTC. Full variable domain (rest looked up from reference TRBV5-4 and TRBJ2-7): ETGVTQSPTHLIKTRGQQVTLRCSSQSGHNTVSWYQQALGQGPQFIFQYYREEENGRGNFPPRFSGLQFPNYSSELNVNALELDDSALYLCASSLSGVDEQYFGPGTRLTVT.

This clone was counted only a few times. The J gene is TRBJ2-1, the V gene TRBV7-9, with 11 bases that match TRBD2. V shed 5 bases, J shed 8 bases, and the junction held 8 bases outside the gene matches. The germline V gene encodes CDR1 SEHNR and CDR2 FQNEAQ (reference sequence). CDR3 length: 15 residues. As DNA, the CDR3 is TGTGCCAGCAGCCCGGGACTAGCGGCGGCGGATGAGCAGTTCTTC. It yields the protein CASSPGLAAADEQFF.

This clone was observed a single time. V is TRBV18 and J is TRBJ1-3, with 9 positions matching TRBD1. The CDR3 consists of 16 residues. Germline-derived CDR1 and CDR2 are KGHSH and LQKENI. Germline trimming cut 3 bases from V and 0 bases from J; bases unmatched to any gene: 3. The CDR3 region is CASSPGTGSSGNTIYF. In nucleotides, the CDR3 is TGTGCCAGCTCACCCGGGACAGGGAGCTCTGGAAACACCATATATTTT.

This clone occurred once. At one end, the junction sequence differs from germline, possibly due to a read error. The chain recombines TRBV7-7 with TRBJ2-5; D may be TRBD1 or TRBD2 (5 bases each). Looked up from germline, CDR1 is SSHAT and CDR2 is FNYEAQ (reference sequence). The CDR3 is 14 residues long. The CDR3 loop reads CASSLARGVETQYF. The CDR3 region has the DNA TGTGCTAGCAGCTTAGCGCGAGGGGTGGAGACCCAGTACTTC.

The chain has TRBV9 and TRBJ1-1, with D uncertain. Per the germline V gene, CDR1 is SGDLS and CDR2 is YYNGEE. Trimming removed 0 bases from V and 1 base from J, with 10 bases in between. The CDR3 is made up of 15 amino acids. CDR3 coding DNA: TGTGCCAGCAGCGTAGTGTCAGGTCCGAACACTGAAGCTTTCTTT. Protein product: CASSVVSGPNTEAFF.

The V gene is TRBV29-1, the J gene TRBJ2-2; D not resolved. Germline CDR1 SQVTM, CDR2 ANQGSEA. With 1 base removed from V and 3 bases from J, the gap between germline ends came to 9 bases. The CDR3 extends over 14 amino acids. The CDR3 sequence is CSVEGPLDTGELFF. The CDR3 DNA reads TGCAGCGTTGAAGGACCATTGGACACCGGGGAGCTGTTTTTT.

CDR3 region: CAWDVSGNTIYF. The CDR3 coding sequence is TGTGCCTGGGATGTCTCTGGAAACACCATATATTTT. The chain uses TRBV30 and TRBJ1-3; D unresolved. The length of the CDR3 is 12 residues. V was pared by 5 bases and J by 0 bases, with 5 bases between. The germline V gene encodes CDR1 GTSNPN and CDR2 SVGIG (reference sequence).

The chain joins TRBV9 to TRBJ1-2, with D possibly being TRBD1 (6 bases). This CDR3 spans 13 amino acids. V dropped 3 bases and J dropped 4 bases, with 10 bases sitting between them. Germline values: CDR1 SGDLS, CDR2 YYNGEE. In DNA, the CDR3 is TGTGCCAGCAGCGCACAGGGCGGCTATGGCTACACCTTC. It yields the protein CASSAQGGYGYTF.

CDR3 residues: CASSSGVAGTDTQYF. The CDR3 region has the DNA TGTGCCAGCAGCTCCGGGGTAGCGGGGACAGATACGCAGTATTTT. The chain uses TRBV11-3 and TRBJ2-3; 8 bases line up with TRBD2. There are 15 residues in the CDR3. Germline V gene lookup returns CDR1 SGHNT and CDR2 YENEEA. J was trimmed by 3 bases and V by 4 bases; bases with no gene match: 6.

The chain is built from TRBV28 and TRBJ1-5; D is unclear. The V end lost 1 base, the J end lost 4 bases, and 11 bases lay between the germline ends. Germline assignment: CDR1 MDHEN and CDR2 SYDVKM. The CDR3 extends over 15 amino acids. The CDR3 DNA sequence: TGTGCCAGCAGTTTATCTGCAGGCCTGAATCAGCCCCAGCATTTT. Encoded protein: CASSLSAGLNQPQHF.

This chain uses TRBV28 with TRBJ1-6; no reliable D call. The ends were cut back, 3 bases at V and 11 bases at J, with 20 bases in the middle. The CDR3 covers 16 residues. The germline V gene encodes CDR1 MDHEN and CDR2 SYDVKM. Here the CDR3 DNA reads TGTGCCAGCAGTTTGAACGTCCCTTTGGACGGGGCACCCCTCCACTTT. As protein: CASSLNVPLDGAPLHF.

The chain employs TRBV7-2 and TRBJ2-3, with TRBD2 matching 8 bases. This CDR3 is built from 14 residues. Germline V lookup: CDR1 SGHTA, CDR2 FQGNSA. Trimming removed 3 bases from V and 4 bases from J; junction bases left unmatched: 3. The CDR3 is CASSFAGGSDTQYF. CDR3 coding DNA: TGTGCCAGCAGCTTTGCGGGAGGCTCAGATACGCAGTATTTT.

The chain joins TRBV7-8 to TRBJ2-3; unclear D gene. The germline V and J ends were trimmed by 5 bases and 10 bases, with 10 bases remaining between them. The CDR3 is 11 amino acids. In germline, CDR1 is SGHVS, CDR2 FQNEAQ. The CDR3 sequence is CASSPPGAQYF. The CDR3 nucleotides read TGTGCCAGCAGCCCACCCGGAGCGCAGTATTTT. Full variable domain (rest looked up from reference TRBV7-8 and TRBJ2-3): GAGVSQSPRYKVAKRGQDVALRCDPISGHVSLFWYQQALGQGPEFLTYFQNEAQLDKSGLPSDRFFAERPEGSVSTLKIQRTQQEDSAVYLCASSPPGAQYFGPGTRLTVL.